This TCR beta chain was recovered during a study of blood T cell repertoires in COVID-19. Study in general: From T cells, B-cell-depleted T cells, or PBMCs came the material, which was cDNA or gDNA.

Germline CDR1 is LNHDA and CDR2 is SQIVND (reference sequence). Between the trimmed V and J ends, which lost 2 bases and 5 bases, there was a span of 9 bases. The CDR3 covers 13 residues. As originally analysed: Amplified reference gene primers provided the basis for estimating nucleated cell counts. The data were produced by immunoSEQ multiplex PCR, yet TCRdb's version contains in-frame clones alone and is incomplete. V, J and clone size are those of that table, while D and trimming were read from the DNA. The table shows about 89,000 clones, with roughly 79% occurring only once. The sample consisted of peripheral blood. This receptor was taken from a man aged 65 to 79 with acute or convalescent COVID-19. The chain links TRBV19 to TRBJ1-1, with D hard to call. The chain's CDR3 is CASSILRGTEAFF. The CDR3 bases are TGTGCCAGTAGTATACTCCGGGGAACTGAAGCTTTCTTT. The entire variable domain, with the rest obtained from reference TRBV19 and TRBJ1-1, is as follows: DGGITQSPKYLFRKEGQNVTLSCEQNLNHDAMYWYRQDPGQGLRLIYYSQIVNDFQKGDIAEGYSVSREKKESFPLTVTSAQKNPTAFYLCASSILRGTEAFFGQGTRLTVV.